This T cell receptor beta chain comes out of a study of CD8 T cells in Susac syndrome (dated by TCRdb to about 2019). Regarding the complete study: The study used repertoire sequencing to test whether antigen drove CD8+ T cell activation and differentiation in Susac syndrome.

RNA was extracted with the RNeasy kit and 0.5 to 1 ug was reverse transcribed using random hexamers. TCR beta CDR3 regions were amplified with the immunoSEQ multiplex PCR assay covering 54 Vbeta and 13 Jbeta segments. PCR amplification bias was corrected by using a synthetic template baseline for primer optimization and computational correction. Per the authors' processing: Reads were assigned to V, D and J genes according to IMGT and analyzed in immunoSEQ Analyzer, with only productive sequences retained. To calculate clonality, Shannon entropy was normalized by log2 of the number of productive unique sequences and then subtracted from one. For each patient and control, public and private clones were evaluated within the 100 most prevalent clones. Clones were defined as Susac-specific if absent from the healthy and MS cohorts, from some 1,000 published viral clones and from other ImmuneACCESS disease sequences. TCRdb handled the public reads itself, with Q25 trimming in fastp and clone calling in MiXCR, and kept productive beta chains. Every CDR3 protein is listed once, alongside the most common genes and DNA of its rows. These V and J calls rely on TCRdb rather than the paper's analysis. For this sample the table gives approximately 160,000 distinct CDR3 sequences, of which about 94% were detected only once. Approximately 0.09% of the sample is taken by the ten largest.

This clonotype was detected once. Its antigen is unknown. Per-base qualities were not stored, and no clone one base away is much larger. A lone read gives weak evidence. V drops 4 bases and J drops 6 bases, leaving 17 bases in between. Looking up the germline V gene yields CDR1 SGDLS and CDR2 YYNGEE. The CDR3 sequence holds 14 residues, the cysteine and phenylalanine included. Of all the DNA, just the CDR3 is kept, 42 bases in frame from base 1. On the study overall, not on this receptor specifically: The number of individuals in the TCR sequencing and HLA analysis was recognized as being relatively small.

High-throughput TCR beta sequencing profiled peripheral blood CD8+ and CD4+ T cells from healthy donors, Susac syndrome patients and multiple sclerosis patients. Treatment-naive patients with stable or active relapsing-remitting disease fulfilling revised McDonald criteria were used as multiple sclerosis controls. Bulk CD8+ and CD4+ T cells were purified by magnetic negative isolation, while CD8+ TEMRA cells were enriched using FACS. Blood was drawn into EDTA tubes, processed within 24 hours, and PBMCs were isolated by density gradient centrifugation. PBMCs intended for TCR sequencing were frozen in liquid nitrogen and were later thawed in a 37 degrees C water bath. Purity of sorted or isolated CD4+, CD8+ and CD8+ TEMRA cells was at least 90%.

The V and J segments used are TRBV9 and TRBJ2-7; no D gene call is confident. This sequence was found in a human donor with multiple sclerosis. Specimen: CD4+ T cells from PBMCs. For the CDR3, the sequence is CASSPQVGMSEQYF. The nucleotides are TGTGCCAGCAGCCCGCAAGTTGGGATGAGCGAGCAGTACTTC.